The 19 T cell receptor beta chains reported below all come from one sample, sequenced in a study of blood T cell repertoires in COVID-19. Profiled with immunoSEQ multiplex PCR; TCRdb holds only in-frame clones, not every one. The sample carries approximately 270,000 clones, approximately 85% recorded once. The sample comprised PBMCs or T cells enriched from blood (not recorded which). The receptors originated from a young woman who had recovered from COVID-19.

This clone was recorded once. The chain links TRBV6-5 to TRBJ1-1, with D perhaps matching TRBD1 (6 bases). Trimming pared 4 bases from V and 4 bases from J, leaving 13 bases between. CDR3 size: 14 residues. The germline CDR1 and CDR2 sequences are MNHEY and SVGAGI. Written as DNA, the CDR3 is TGTGCCAGCAGTTTTTACAGGGATAGCACTGAAGCTTTCTTT. Translating it yields CASSFYRDSTEAFF.

The gene calls are TRBV11-1 and TRBJ2-7; D may be TRBD2 (5 bases). The length of the CDR3 is 15 residues. V was clipped by 5 bases and J by 2 bases, with 16 bases between them. The germline gives CDR1 SGHAT, CDR2 FQDESV (reference sequence). In DNA, the CDR3 is TGTGCCAGCAGCCCAGGAGCCAGACTAACCTACGAGCAGTACTTC. It yields the protein CASSPGARLTYEQYF.

This rearrangement joins TRBV5-1 to TRBJ2-3; 9 bases map to TRBD1. The CDR3 contains 16 residues. Per the germline V gene, CDR1 is SGHRS and CDR2 is YFSETQ. The V and J ends lost 0 bases and 2 bases, in that order; junction bases with no gene match: 4. The CDR3 spells CASSLVGTGYTDTQYF. In nucleotides, the CDR3 is TGCGCCAGCAGCTTGGTTGGGACAGGGTACACAGATACGCAGTATTTT.

The rearrangement uses TRBV9 and TRBJ1-4; TRBD1 aligns across 8 bases. The trim removed 0 bases at V and 2 bases at J, leaving 0 bases unmatched. There are 15 residues in the CDR3. Germline V gene sequence: CDR1 SGDLS, CDR2 YYNGEE. CDR3 amino acids: CASSVDRGTNEKLFF. The CDR3 region has the DNA TGTGCCAGCAGCGTAGACAGGGGGACTAATGAAAAACTGTTTTTT.

The chain is built from TRBV19 and TRBJ2-7; 7 nucleotides line up with TRBD1. V was clipped by 3 bases and J by 4 bases; unmatched bases: 9. Germline values: CDR1 LNHDA, CDR2 SQIVND (reference sequence). The CDR3 is made up of 15 amino acids. The CDR3 is CASSMTPGQPYEQYF. The CDR3 nucleotides are TGTGCCAGTAGTATGACTCCGGGACAGCCATACGAGCAGTACTTC.

The chain employs TRBV29-1 and TRBJ2-7; the D is unclear. The CDR3 extends over 12 amino acids. The V end lost 7 bases, the J end lost 2 bases, and 12 bases lay between the germline ends. Germline CDR1 is SQVTM and CDR2 is ANQGSEA. The CDR3 DNA follows: TGCAGCGCCCACGGGTCGCCCTACGAGCAGTACTTC. Residues: CSAHGSPYEQYF.

The chain uses TRBV7-3 and TRBJ2-3, with D unresolved. Germline V gene sequence: CDR1 SGHTA, CDR2 FQGTGA. The length of the CDR3 is 13 residues. Trimming removed 1 base from V and 1 base from J, with 3 bases in between. CDR3 coding DNA: TGTGCCAGCAGCTTAAGGCGCACAGATACGCAGTATTTT. Protein: CASSLRRTDTQYF.

The chain recombines TRBV9 with TRBJ1-4; the D gene is possibly TRBD1 (5 bases). In germline, CDR1 is SGDLS, CDR2 YYNGEE. Trimming shortened V by 3 bases and J by 3 bases, and 15 bases separated the two germline ends. The CDR3 spans 16 residues. The DNA of the CDR3 is TGTGCCAGCAGCGCTACTACAGGTTGGCCTAATGAAAAACTGTTTTTT. This sequence encodes CASSATTGWPNEKLFF.

This chain uses TRBV28 with TRBJ2-5; 9 bases map to TRBD1. This CDR3 spans 13 amino acids. J lost 10 bases, V lost 9 bases, and 12 bases had no gene match. CDR1 MDHEN and CDR2 SYDVKM come from the germline V gene. DNA of the CDR3: TGTGCCAGTCGAAGGGGGACAGGGTCGGACCAGTACTTC. This translates into CASRRGTGSDQYF. The full variable domain, its missing parts supplied by reference TRBV28 and TRBJ2-5, is DVKVTQSSRYLVKRTGEKVFLECVQDMDHENMFWYRQDPGLGLRLIYFSYDVKMKEKGDIPEGYSVSREKKERFSLILESASTNQTSMYLCASRRGTGSDQYFGPGTRLLVL.

This clone was recorded a few times. The rearrangement links TRBV4-1 to TRBJ2-5; D gene ambiguous. Germline assignment: CDR1 MGHRA and CDR2 YSYEKL. V gave up 1 base and J gave up 5 bases, with 8 bases separating them. The CDR3 has 13 residues. CDR3 region: CASSQGSRETQYF. The CDR3 nucleotides read TGCGCCAGCAGCCAAGGATCCAGGGAGACCCAGTACTTC.

The gene calls are TRBV6-1 and TRBJ1-5, with 8 nucleotides matching TRBD1. The germline V gene encodes CDR1 MNHNS and CDR2 SASEGT. V was pared by 1 base and J by 4 bases, with 12 bases of the junction left unmatched. This CDR3 contains 18 residues. CDR3 coding DNA: TGTGCCAGCAGTGAAGGCGGGGACAGGACCACTCGAAATCAGCCCCAGCATTTT. Translated, it gives CASSEGGDRTTRNQPQHF.

The genes are TRBV5-1 and TRBJ1-6; 8 bases map to TRBD1. Trimming took 0 bases from V and 8 from J; bases not matched to a gene: 4. Germline loops: CDR1 SGHRS, CDR2 YFSETQ. The CDR3 extends over 15 amino acids. The CDR3 sequence is CASSLGDRRYSPLHF. The CDR3 nucleotides read TGCGCCAGCAGCTTGGGGGACAGGCGTTATTCACCCCTCCACTTT.

The CDR3 coding sequence is TGTGCCAGTAGCAAAAAACCGGGACAGGTGTCCGAGTCGGGGTCCTACAATGAGCAGTTCTTC. Translation gives CASSKKPGQVSESGSYNEQFF. This chain links TRBV19 with TRBJ2-1, with 8 bases that match TRBD1. The trim removed 6 bases at V and 1 base at J, leaving 23 bases unmatched. In germline, CDR1 is LNHDA, CDR2 SQIVND (reference sequence). The CDR3 contains 21 residues.

The chain is built from TRBV29-1 and TRBJ1-2; D is unresolved. Per germline, CDR1 SQVTM and CDR2 ANQGSEA. This CDR3 has 14 amino acids. V was cut by 7 bases and J by 1 base, with 16 bases left in between. The CDR3 loop is CSAAQGPGNYGYTF. In nucleotides, the CDR3 is TGCAGCGCCGCGCAAGGTCCGGGTAACTATGGCTACACCTTC. The whole variable domain, filled in from reference TRBV29-1 and TRBJ1-2, reads SAVISQKPSRDICQRGTSLTIQCQVDSQVTMMFWYRQQPGQSLTLIATANQGSEATYESGFVIDKFPISRPNLTFSTLTVSNMSPEDSSIYLCSAAQGPGNYGYTFGSGTRLTVV.

This chain uses TRBV7-3 with TRBJ2-1; 8 bases match TRBD2. Germline values: CDR1 SGHTA, CDR2 FQGTGA. The CDR3 spans 15 residues. Trimming cost V 4 bases and J 2 bases; bases outside gene matches: 4. CDR3 sequence: CASSSEAGAYNEQFF. CDR3 coding DNA: TGTGCCAGCAGCTCCGAAGCGGGGGCCTACAATGAGCAGTTCTTC.

The chain is built from TRBV28 and TRBJ2-7, with 7 bases lining up with TRBD2. Unmatched junction bases numbered 15, after V lost 7 bases and J lost 6 bases. Germline V gene sequence: CDR1 MDHEN, CDR2 SYDVKM. The CDR3 runs to 15 residues. CDR3 bases: TGTGCCAGCATAAATCCACGGGACTACCCGTTCGAGCAGTACTTC. It is translated as CASINPRDYPFEQYF.

The table lists this clone with a few counts. The V and J genes are TRBV10-3 and TRBJ1-5; D perhaps matches TRBD1 (6 bases). V was cut by 6 bases and J by 6 bases, with 15 bases left in between. This CDR3 has 14 amino acids. From germline, CDR1 is ENHRY and CDR2 SYGVKD. This CDR3 reads CAISPNRVGQPQHF. The CDR3 DNA is TGTGCCATCAGCCCCAACAGGGTAGGTCAGCCCCAGCATTTT.

J is TRBJ2-1 and V is TRBV5-1; 13 bases map to TRBD2. V shed 0 bases, J shed 0 bases, and the junction held 6 bases outside the gene matches. Germline lookup yields CDR1 SGHRS and CDR2 YFSETQ. The CDR3 has 19 residues. CDR3 coding DNA: TGCGCCAGCAGCTTGGGACTAGCGGGAGGCTGGGGCTCCTACAATGAGCAGTTCTTC. This sequence encodes CASSLGLAGGWGSYNEQFF.

V and J are TRBV30 and TRBJ2-7; the D gene is possibly TRBD1 (5 bases). The V end lost 2 bases, the J end lost 4 bases, and 15 bases lay between the germline ends. This CDR3 contains 14 residues. The germline gives CDR1 GTSNPN, CDR2 SVGIG (reference sequence). CDR3 DNA sequence: TGTGCCTGGAGTCCAGGGCTCCTAGAGTACGAGCAGTACTTC. Amino acids: CAWSPGLLEYEQYF. The whole variable domain, remainder taken from reference TRBV30 and TRBJ2-7, is SQTIHQWPATLVQPVGSPLSLECTVEGTSNPNLYWYRQAAGRGLQLLFYSVGIGQISSEVPQNLSASRPQDRQFILSSKKLLLSDSGFYLCAWSPGLLEYEQYFGPGTRLTVT.